These T cell receptor beta chains were read from a single sample in a study of CD8 T cells in Susac syndrome. TCRdb analysed the immunoSEQ multiplex PCR reads with MiXCR anew, one entry per CDR3 protein. The table includes hundreds of thousands of distinct CDR3 sequences, around 91% detected once. The specimen was CD8+ T cells from PBMCs. The receptors stem from a human donor with multiple sclerosis. Both conserved end residues are part of each CDR3. The order of the fields is clone size, D gene, J gene, V gene, CDR3 DNA, CDR3 protein. The D gene is left open where the match is weak. Only some rows state a clone size, as once, few, many or a class for expanded clones.

- TRBD2 TRBJ2-5 TRBV30 TGTGCCTGGACCCCACCGGGACTAGCGGGAGAGACCCAGTACTTC CAWTPPGLAGETQYF
- TRBD2 TRBJ2-4 TRBV30 TGTGCCTGGAGTCAACTAGCGGGCAAAAACATTCAGTACTTC CAWSQLAGKNIQYF
- - TRBJ2-7 TRBV9 TGTGCCAGCAGCGTAGATGCAGGCTACGAGCAGTACTTC CASSVDAGYEQYF
- - TRBJ2-7 TRBV7-3 TGTGCCAGCAGCTACGACAGCTCCTACGAGCAGTACTTC CASSYDSSYEQYF
- TRBD2 TRBJ2-5 TRBV19 TGTGCCAGTAGTATAGATCGGGCGGGGGAAGAGACCCAGTACTTC CASSIDRAGEETQYF
- - TRBJ1-3 TRBV4-3 TGCGCCAGCAGCCAAGAAGGAGTTAGCACTGGAAACACCATATATTTT CASSQEGVSTGNTIYF
- - TRBJ2-1 TRBV2 TGTGCCAGCAGGGGGGGGCGCGCCTACAATGAGCAGTTCTTC CASRGGRAYNEQFF
once - TRBJ1-2 TRBV7-2 TGTGCCAGCAGTACACAGGGAGATGGTGGCTACACCTTC CASSTQGDGGYTF
- - TRBJ2-1 TRBV29-1 TGCAGCGTTGATGGTGGGAGTGTGAGGGAGAAAGACAATGAGCAGTTCTTC CSVDGGSVREKDNEQFF
- - TRBJ1-2 TRBV30 TGTGCCTGGAGTGTAGGTCCCCGCTATGGCTACACCTTC CAWSVGPRYGYTF
- - TRBJ2-1 TRBV6-1 TGTGCCAGCAGTCCCCGGGTAGCCGACTCTTACAATGAGCAGTTCTTC CASSPRVADSYNEQFF
- - TRBJ2-7 TRBV4-1 TGCGCCAGCAGCCAAGGGTCGGGCTACGAGCAGTACTTC CASSQGSGYEQYF
- TRBD1 TRBJ2-5 TRBV19 TGTGCCAGTAGTGACCTTCCCAGGGGGCAGACCCAGTACTTC CASSDLPRGQTQYF
- TRBD2 TRBJ2-7 TRBV4-3 TGCGCCAGCAGCCAAGGGATGAGCGGGAGTAGCTACGAGCAGTACTTC CASSQGMSGSSYEQYF
- TRBD2 TRBJ2-5 TRBV20-1 TGCAACCCGGGACTAGCGGGGGGCTATCAAGAGACCCAGTACTTC CNPGLAGGYQETQYF
- - TRBJ2-1 TRBV29-1 TGCAGCGTTGGAGCGAGCTCCTACAATGAGCAGTTCTTC CSVGASSYNEQFF
- - TRBJ1-2 TRBV27 TGTGCCAGCTCGGCTCGGGGGGCGCTTAGGGATGGCTACACCTTC CASSARGALRDGYTF
- - TRBJ2-7 TRBV27 TGTGCCAGCATAGCAAGGGTGACGAACGAGCAGTACTTC CASIARVTNEQYF
- - TRBJ2-5 TRBV11-2 TGTGCCAGCAGCTCCCGATTGGACAGCGGAGAGACCCAGTACTTC CASSSRLDSGETQYF
- - TRBJ1-3 TRBV5-1 TGCGCCAGTAATAGCAGGACCACTGGAAACACCATATATTTT CASNSRTTGNTIYF
- - TRBJ2-1 TRBV19 TGTGCCAGTACCCCGTGGGGGGACCAATACAATGAGCAGTTCTTC CASTPWGDQYNEQFF
- - TRBJ2-1 TRBV3-1 TGTGCCAGCAGCCAAGATGGGGGCGGCTACAATGAGCAGTTCTTC CASSQDGGGYNEQFF
- TRBD2 TRBJ2-1 TRBV28 TGTGCCAGCAGTTTATTTGGGACTAGCGACGAGCAGTTCTTC CASSLFGTSDEQFF
- - TRBJ2-2 TRBV27 TGTGCCAGCAGACGAAACAGACTAGTCGCCGGGGAGCTGTTTTTT CASRRNRLVAGELFF
- TRBD1 TRBJ2-7 TRBV6-1 TGTGCCAGCAGTGAAGCGTCGGGACAGGGGGCCGGCGAGCAGTACTTC CASSEASGQGAGEQYF
- - TRBJ1-2 TRBV14 TGTGCCAGCAGCCTTACAGGCCAGCAGGGCTATGGCTACACCTTC CASSLTGQQGYGYTF
- - TRBJ2-7 TRBV12-3/TRBV12-4 TGTGCCAGCAGCTCCGTGGGGGACGAGCAGTACTTC CASSSVGDEQYF
- - TRBJ2-7 TRBV5-6 TGTGCCAGCAGCAGCTTGTACGAGCAGTACTTC CASSSLYEQYF
- - TRBJ2-2 TRBV27 TGTGCCAGCAGTCCACCTGCGAGGGGTATGACCGGGGAGCTGTTTTTT CASSPPARGMTGELFF